Below, 9 T cell receptor beta chains from the same sample are listed, as sequenced in a study of post-analysis software for immune sequencing data. These receptors have no known antigen. Unique molecular identifiers tagged the TCR beta cDNA libraries. TCRdb re-analysed the PCR reads in MiXCR, keeping a single row per CDR3 protein. The repertoire has hundreds of thousands of distinct CDR3 sequences, roughly 40% of them found once; the top ten carry roughly 1.8%. General study points: About five TRBV segments were more frequent in patients than controls; TRBV5-6, TRBV5-1 and TRBV20-1 belonged to this group.

Material for sequencing was blood. The source of these receptors is a girl aged 10-17 years with multiple sclerosis.

In this sample, this clonotype turned up a few times. The V and J genes are TRBV3-1 and TRBJ2-7; TRBD2 matches at 9 bases. V lost 4 bases and J lost 3; bases outside the gene matches: 7. The length of the CDR3 is 15 residues. In germline, CDR1 is LGHDT, CDR2 YNNKEL (reference sequence). CDR3 sequence (DNA): TGTGCCAGCAGCCCCAAGGGACTAGCCGTCTACGAGCAGTACTTC. It encodes CASSPKGLAVYEQYF.

The CDR3 here is CASSLAGDGNQPQHF. In DNA form, the CDR3 reads TGCGCCAGCAGCTTGGCCGGGGATGGGAATCAGCCCCAGCATTTT. V is TRBV5-1 and J is TRBJ1-5; D is unresolved. Germline V gene data show CDR1 as SGHRS and CDR2 as YFSETQ. V was cut by 0 bases and J by 4 bases, with 11 bases left in between. This CDR3 has 15 amino acids.

The rearrangement links TRBV7-9 to TRBJ1-5; 10 bases fit TRBD1. The CDR3 runs to 16 residues. Germline V gene data show CDR1 as SEHNR and CDR2 as FQNEAQ (reference sequence). J gave up 0 bases and V 4 bases, and 3 bases lay outside the gene matches. DNA for the CDR3: TGTGCCAGCAGCTGGGGACAGGGGACTAGCAATCAGCCCCAGCATTTT. It codes for CASSWGQGTSNQPQHF.

The genes are TRBV15 and TRBJ2-1; TRBD2 aligns across 10 bases. The V gene end was trimmed by 3 bases and the J gene end by 3 bases; junction bases not matched to a gene: 8. Germline CDR1 and CDR2: LNHNV and YYDKDF (reference sequence). This CDR3 is 17 amino acids long. CDR3 nucleotide sequence: TGTGCCACCAGCAGGGACCCTAGCGGGAGTTACTACAATGAGCAGTTCTTC. Protein sequence: CATSRDPSGSYYNEQFF.

V gene TRBV7-9 combines with J gene TRBJ1-2, with D unclear. This CDR3 region has 13 residues. Trimming cost V 1 base and J 4 bases, with 7 bases left between them. Germline CDR1 SEHNR, CDR2 FQNEAQ (reference sequence). This CDR3 is CASSLGASYGYTF. CDR3 coding DNA: TGTGCCAGCAGCTTAGGGGCTTCCTATGGCTACACCTTC.

The chain links TRBV7-9 to TRBJ2-1; no clear D. Looked up from germline, CDR1 is SEHNR and CDR2 is FQNEAQ (reference sequence). This CDR3 region has 13 residues. V lost 0 bases and J 8 bases, leaving 8 bases between the germline ends. CDR3 sequence (DNA): TGTGCCAGCAGCTTAGCCGTTAGGTATGAGCAGTTCTTC. Translating it yields CASSLAVRYEQFF. Filled out from reference TRBV7-9 and TRBJ2-1, the complete variable domain reads DTGVSQNPRHKITKRGQNVTFRCDPISEHNRLYWYRQTLGQGPEFLTYFQNEAQLEKSRLLSDRFSAERPKGSFSTLEIQRTEQGDSAMYLCASSLAVRYEQFFGPGTRLTVL.

This clonotype was observed a few times. The V call is TRBV7-9, the J call TRBJ1-2; tentatively, D is TRBD1 (6 bases). V dropped 5 bases and J dropped 0 bases, with 13 bases sitting between them. The CDR3 covers 15 residues. Germline CDR1 is SEHNR and CDR2 is FQNEAQ (reference sequence). The CDR3 is CASSPKGGANYGYTF. CDR3 nucleotides: TGTGCCAGCAGCCCAAAGGGGGGAGCTAACTATGGCTACACCTTC. The full variable domain, with the rest looked up from reference TRBV7-9 and TRBJ1-2, is DTGVSQNPRHKITKRGQNVTFRCDPISEHNRLYWYRQTLGQGPEFLTYFQNEAQLEKSRLLSDRFSAERPKGSFSTLEIQRTEQGDSAMYLCASSPKGGANYGYTFGSGTRLTVV.

This clonotype came up a few times. The genes are TRBV5-5 and TRBJ2-3; maybe TRBD1 (6 bases). The CDR3 covers 15 residues. Germline CDR1 SGHKS, CDR2 YYEKEE (reference sequence). V shed 0 bases and J shed 8 bases, with 16 bases lying between them. In DNA form, the CDR3 reads TGTGCCAGCAGCTTGGTCGGGACATCGGGCCCTACGCAGTATTTT. Protein: CASSLVGTSGPTQYF.

The chain is built from TRBV12-3 or TRBV12-4 and TRBJ2-3, with D perhaps TRBD1 (6 bases). Trimming left V 5 bases short and J 5 bases short, with 11 bases between. This CDR3 spans 13 amino acids. CDR3 DNA: TGTGCCAGCAGTCCTGAAGGGGGAGATACGCAGTATTTT. It encodes CASSPEGGDTQYF.